A selection of T cell receptor beta chains follows, all from one sample in a study of cytomegalovirus exposure and HLA in healthy donors. Sequencing was performed with immunoSEQ multiplex PCR; in TCRdb, only in-frame clones are kept and a portion is missing. The table shows 220,000 or so clones, with 65% to 75% occurring only once. Specimen: PBMCs. The receptors come from a woman in her twenties or thirties in good health and CMV-seronegative. The CDR3 runs from the conserved cysteine through the conserved F or W. D genes are given only for firm matches. Rows may omit the clone size; those that give it use once, few, many or a size class.

j_gene	abundance	v_gene	d_gene	CDR3aa	CDR3nt
TRBJ1-2	.	TRBV10-3	.	CAISDTGTNYGYTF	TGTGCCATCAGTGACACGGGGACTAACTATGGCTACACCTTC
TRBJ1-3	.	TRBV19	.	CASSSDRSSGNTIYF	TGTGCCAGTAGTTCCGACCGGAGCTCTGGAAACACCATATATTTT
TRBJ1-1	.	TRBV7-8	TRBD1	CASSLAQGVTEAFF	TGTGCCAGCAGCTTAGCACAGGGGGTAACTGAAGCTTTCTTT
TRBJ1-6	.	TRBV19	TRBD1	CASSGSDRAKPYNSPLHF	TGTGCCAGTAGTGGCTCAGACAGGGCCAAACCCTATAATTCACCCCTCCACTTT
TRBJ1-3	once	TRBV9	.	CASSVGGGSGNTIYF	TGTGCCAGCAGCGTAGGGGGGGGGTCTGGAAACACCATATATTTT
TRBJ2-7	.	TRBV10-3	.	CAISEGGYEQYF	TGTGCCATCAGTGAAGGAGGCTACGAGCAGTACTTC
TRBJ1-6	.	TRBV13	TRBD1	CASSWDRGNSPLHF	TGTGCCAGCAGCTGGGACAGGGGCAATTCACCCCTCCACTTT
TRBJ2-1	once	TRBV4-1	TRBD2	CASSQELAGGREQFF	TGCGCCAGCAGCCAGGAACTGGCGGGGGGGCGAGAGCAGTTCTTC
TRBJ1-3	.	TRBV30	TRBD1	CAWSRDSFSGNTIYF	TGTGCCTGGAGTAGGGACAGTTTCTCTGGAAACACCATATATTTT
TRBJ2-5	few	TRBV7-9	TRBD1	CASSLAGTGVPETQYF	TGTGCCAGCAGCTTAGCAGGGACAGGGGTCCCCGAGACCCAGTACTTC
TRBJ2-2	.	TRBV6-1	TRBD2	CASSFGRASGELFF	TGTGCCAGCAGTTTCGGGAGGGCCTCGGGGGAGCTGTTTTTT
TRBJ2-7	few	TRBV9	.	CASSVGGGNEQYF	TGTGCCAGCAGCGTAGGTGGAGGGAACGAGCAGTACTTC
TRBJ1-2	.	TRBV18	.	CASSPGGANYGYTF	TGTGCCAGCTCACCGGGTGGAGCAAACTATGGCTACACCTTC
TRBJ2-2	few	TRBV9	TRBD2	CASSVDGGGATGELFF	TGTGCCAGCAGCGTAGACGGCGGGGGGGCCACCGGGGAGCTGTTTTTT
TRBJ1-1	few	TRBV5-4	.	CASQGVNTEAFF	TGTGCCAGCCAAGGGGTGAACACTGAAGCTTTCTTT
TRBJ2-7	.	TRBV4-1	TRBD1	CASSQLIGTVYEQYF	TGCGCCAGCAGCCAACTAATCGGGACAGTCTACGAGCAGTACTTC
TRBJ2-4	once	TRBV2	TRBD2	CASSPLAGGAKNIQYF	TGTGCCAGCAGTCCTCTAGCGGGGGGGGCCAAAAACATTCAGTACTTC
TRBJ1-3	.	TRBV21-1	.	CASSKEQVNWFYSGNTIYF	TGTGCCAGCAGCAAAGAACAGGTGAATTGGTTCTACTCTGGAAACACCATATATTTT
TRBJ1-3	.	TRBV30	.	CAWSRRGGNTIYF	TGTGCCTGGAGTAGGCGGGGAGGAAACACCATATATTTT
TRBJ2-7	once	TRBV10-1	.	CASSDTDSYYEQYF	TGCGCCAGCAGTGATACGGACAGCTACTACGAGCAGTACTTC
TRBJ2-7	once	TRBV5-4	.	CASSNRGSYEQYF	TGTGCCAGCAGCAACCGGGGGTCGTACGAGCAGTACTTC
TRBJ2-5	.	TRBV11-1	TRBD2	CASSLTSGHQETQYF	TGTGCCAGCAGCTTAACTAGCGGGCACCAAGAGACCCAGTACTTC
TRBJ2-5	.	TRBV9	.	CASSASPGTSPRIETQYF	TGTGCCAGCAGCGCCAGCCCCGGGACTTCCCCCCGAATTGAGACCCAGTACTTC
TRBJ1-2	once	TRBV4-1	TRBD1	CASGDRGYGYTF	TGCGCCAGCGGAGACAGGGGGTATGGCTACACCTTC
TRBJ2-7	once	TRBV5-6	TRBD1	CASSFFRGMTFYEQYF	TGTGCCAGCAGCTTCTTCAGGGGGATGACGTTCTACGAGCAGTACTTC
TRBJ2-4	few	TRBV6-5	.	CASQGETIQYF	TGTGCCAGCCAAGGGGAAACCATTCAGTACTTC
TRBJ1-5	many	TRBV6-1	.	CASSRQGNQPQHF	TGTGCCAGCAGTCGACAGGGCAATCAGCCCCAGCATTTT
TRBJ1-6	few	TRBV6-9	.	CASSSWGGSPLHF	TGTGCCAGCAGTTCTTGGGGGGGTTCACCCCTCCACTTT
TRBJ1-5	.	TRBV9	.	CASSVEAGNQPQHF	TGTGCCAGCAGCGTAGAGGCGGGCAATCAGCCCCAGCATTTT
TRBJ2-7	.	TRBV5-1	TRBD1	CASSLTAGTGSYEQYF	TGCGCCAGCAGCTTGACCGCCGGGACAGGGTCCTACGAGCAGTACTTC
TRBJ2-1	.	TRBV9	TRBD2	CASSVGGTSVSNEQFF	TGTGCCAGCAGCGTAGGCGGGACTAGCGTCTCGAATGAGCAGTTCTTC
TRBJ2-7	.	TRBV6-5	.	CASLYSSYEQYF	TGTGCCAGCCTCTACAGCTCCTACGAGCAGTACTTC
TRBJ2-3	.	TRBV25-1	TRBD2	CASSGSSGSTDTQYF	TGTGCCAGCAGTGGATCTAGCGGGAGCACAGATACGCAGTATTTT
TRBJ1-2	.	TRBV11-2	.	CASSSDSSYGYTF	TGTGCCAGCAGCTCCGATAGCAGCTATGGCTACACCTTC
TRBJ1-6	once	TRBV19	.	CASSISLFTGLHF	TGTGCCAGTAGTATTTCGCTGTTCACAGGCCTCCACTTT
TRBJ1-2	.	TRBV27	.	CASSPRQGLGYTF	TGTGCCAGCAGCCCTAGGCAAGGCTTGGGCTACACCTTC
TRBJ1-1	.	TRBV9	.	CASSQVGANTEAFF	TGTGCCAGCAGCCAGGTGGGAGCTAACACTGAAGCTTTCTTT
TRBJ2-3	few	TRBV6-4	TRBD1	CASSETGPTDTQYF	TGTGCCAGCAGTGAGACAGGGCCCACAGATACGCAGTATTTT
TRBJ1-3	few	TRBV15	.	CATSRDRGSSGNTIYF	TGTGCCACCAGCAGAGATCGGGGGAGCTCTGGAAACACCATATATTTT
TRBJ2-7	.	TRBV11-2	.	CASSPPSRVYEQYF	TGTGCCAGCAGCCCACCGTCCCGGGTTTACGAGCAGTACTTC
TRBJ1-1	few	TRBV5-1	.	CASSSDTEAFF	TGCGCCAGCAGCTCGGACACAGAAGCTTTCTTT
TRBJ2-1	.	TRBV7-9	TRBD2	CSSSFSLAGGEQFF	TGTTCCAGCAGCTTCAGTCTAGCGGGGGGGGAGCAGTTCTTC
TRBJ1-3	.	TRBV7-9	TRBD1	CASSLSTGGGNTIYF	TGTGCCAGCAGCTTATCGACAGGGGGCGGAAACACCATATATTTT
TRBJ2-2	.	TRBV11-2	.	CASSLGLDPRGGELFF	TGTGCCAGCAGCTTAGGTCTAGACCCGCGGGGCGGGGAGCTGTTTTTT
TRBJ1-5	.	TRBV5-6	TRBD1	CASSLGQGIQPQHF	TGTGCCAGCAGCTTGGGACAGGGAATACAGCCCCAGCATTTT
TRBJ2-7	.	TRBV2	TRBD2	CASSGDSGSHEQYF	TGTGCCAGCAGTGGCGATAGCGGGAGCCACGAGCAGTACTTC
TRBJ1-2	few	TRBV29-1	.	CSVSIRGNYGYTF	TGCAGCGTTTCCATTAGGGGTAACTATGGCTACACCTTC
TRBJ2-3	.	TRBV19	.	CASSSLDTQYF	TGTGCCAGTAGTAGTCTAGATACGCAGTATTTT
TRBJ2-3	.	TRBV5-4	TRBD2	CASSLWTSGRATDTQYF	TGTGCCAGCAGCCTTTGGACTAGCGGGAGGGCGACAGATACGCAGTATTTT
TRBJ1-1	.	TRBV11-3	TRBD1	CASMAGQANTEAFF	TGTGCCAGCATGGCCGGACAGGCCAACACTGAAGCTTTCTTT
TRBJ2-7	once	TRBV2	TRBD2	CDSRGGTSGRAGYEQYF	TGTGACAGCAGGGGTGGGACTAGCGGGAGGGCCGGATACGAGCAGTACTTC
TRBJ2-6	once	TRBV7-3	.	CASSLTQGANVLTF	TGTGCCAGCAGCTTAACCCAGGGGGCCAACGTCCTGACTTTC